The 10 T cell receptor beta chains in this list originate from one sample, sequenced in a study of T cell changes during pregnancy in multiple sclerosis. The assay was immunoSEQ multiplex PCR, and TCRdb's table has in-frame clones only and misses some. The repertoire holds about 36,000 clones, with about 92% as singletons. Source: CD4+ T cells from peripheral blood mononuclear cells, taken after pregnancy. The receptors stem from a female donor in good health, enrolled as a control in a pregnancy study.

This chain uses TRBV5-1 with TRBJ2-5, with a tentative D call TRBD1 (5 bases). The CDR3 spans 12 residues. V was shortened by 3 bases and J by 9 bases, with 12 bases between the two germline ends. CDR1 is SGHRS and CDR2 is YFSETQ in the germline V gene. DNA for the CDR3: TGCGCCAGCAGCTCAAACCAACAGGCCCAGTACTTC. Translating gives CASSSNQQAQYF.

The chain links TRBV4-2 to TRBJ2-1; 7 bases match TRBD2. This CDR3 is built from 15 residues. V lost 5 bases to trimming and J lost 7 bases; unmatched junction nucleotides: 11. The V gene's germline CDR1 is LGHNA and CDR2 YNFKEQ. DNA for the CDR3: TGTGCCAGCAGCACCGGGACTACCGAGGTTAATGAGCAGTTCTTC. Translating it yields CASSTGTTEVNEQFF.

V usage is TRBV5-1 and J usage is TRBJ2-5; 8 bases are a match to TRBD2. CDR3 length equals 16 residues. J was trimmed by 5 bases and V by 4 bases; bases with no gene match: 13. Per germline, CDR1 SGHRS and CDR2 YFSETQ. Written as DNA, the CDR3 is TGCGCCAGCAGCGGAGGGACGGGGGGGGGCCGGGAGACCCAGTACTTC. Its translation is CASSGGTGGGRETQYF.

The chain employs TRBV2 and TRBJ1-1; 7 bases map to TRBD1. The trim removed 6 bases at V and 7 bases at J, leaving 14 bases unmatched. This CDR3 comprises 15 residues. Germline V gene lookup returns CDR1 SNHLY and CDR2 FYNNEI. CDR3 nucleotide sequence: TGTGCCAGCAGAGCAGATCATACAGGGGCCATTGAAGCTTTCTTT. Translated: CASRADHTGAIEAFF.

The rearrangement joins TRBV6-5 to TRBJ1-3; no clear D. The CDR3 runs to 13 residues. Trimming cost V 9 bases and J 0 bases, with 9 bases left between them. Looked up from germline, CDR1 is MNHEY and CDR2 is SVGAGI. The CDR3 nucleotides read TGTGCCAGTCGCGGGGACTCTGGAAACACCATATATTTT. Amino acid sequence: CASRGDSGNTIYF.

The chain has TRBV11-2 and TRBJ1-6, with a tentative D call TRBD1 (5 bases). This CDR3 comprises 14 residues. Per the germline V gene, CDR1 is SGHAT and CDR2 is FQNNGV. The V end lost 2 bases, the J end lost 7 bases, and 9 bases lay between the germline ends. The CDR3 DNA sequence: TGTGCCAGCAGCTTACGCAGGGTAAATTCACCCCTCCACTTT. As protein: CASSLRRVNSPLHF.

The chain is built from TRBV4-3 and TRBJ2-3; D is possibly TRBD1 (5 bases). This CDR3 comprises 14 residues. V dropped 2 bases and J dropped 2 bases, with 8 bases sitting between them. From germline, CDR1 is LGHNA and CDR2 YSLEER. The chain's CDR3 is CASSQSTVTDTQYF. The CDR3 bases are TGCGCCAGCAGCCAATCGACAGTCACAGATACGCAGTATTTT.

The rearrangement uses TRBV5-5 and TRBJ1-1, with TRBD1 as a possible D gene (6 bases). The V gene lost 1 base and the J gene lost 4 bases, with 14 bases spanning the gap. From germline, CDR1 is SGHKS and CDR2 YYEKEE (reference sequence). This CDR3 has 15 residues. The chain's CDR3 is CASSLSQGFGTEAFF. For the CDR3, the DNA is TGTGCCAGCAGCTTGTCACAGGGATTTGGCACTGAAGCTTTCTTT.

The chain combines TRBV4-2 with TRBJ2-5; 14 nucleotides agree with TRBD2. V trimming: 1 base; J trimming: 3 bases; junction bases outside the gene matches: 10. The germline CDR1 and CDR2 sequences are LGHNA and YNFKEQ. The CDR3 extends over 19 amino acids. Written as DNA, the CDR3 is TGTGCCAGCAGCCAAGGTGGGGGGACTAGCGGGAGTCTGGAAGAGACCCAGTACTTC. This sequence encodes CASSQGGGTSGSLEETQYF.

The chain recombines TRBV27 with TRBJ2-7, with 7 bases lining up with TRBD2. Germline lookup yields CDR1 MNHEY and CDR2 SMNVEV (reference sequence). The CDR3 is made up of 14 amino acids. Germline trimming cut 2 bases from V and 4 bases from J; bases unmatched to any gene: 5. The CDR3, as DNA: TGTGCCAGCAGTTTAGGAGCGGGATTATACGAGCAGTACTTC. Translation gives CASSLGAGLYEQYF.